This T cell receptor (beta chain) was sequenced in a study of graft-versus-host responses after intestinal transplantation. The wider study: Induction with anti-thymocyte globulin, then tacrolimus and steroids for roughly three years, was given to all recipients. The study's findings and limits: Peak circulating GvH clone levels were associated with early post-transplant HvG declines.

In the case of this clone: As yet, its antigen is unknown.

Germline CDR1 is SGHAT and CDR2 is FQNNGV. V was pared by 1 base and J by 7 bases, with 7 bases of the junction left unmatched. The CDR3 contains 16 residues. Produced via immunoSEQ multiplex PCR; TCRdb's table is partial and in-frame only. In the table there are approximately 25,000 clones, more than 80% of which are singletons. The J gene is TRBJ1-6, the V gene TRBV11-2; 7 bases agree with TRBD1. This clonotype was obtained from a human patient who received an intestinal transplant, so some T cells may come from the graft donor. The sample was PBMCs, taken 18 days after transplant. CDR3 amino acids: CASSLVAGGTNSPLHF. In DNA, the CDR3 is TGTGCCAGCAGCTTAGTGGCAGGGGGTACGAATTCACCCCTCCACTTT. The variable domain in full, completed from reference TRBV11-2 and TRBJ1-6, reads EAGVAQSPRYKIIEKRQSVAFWCNPISGHATLYWYQQILGQGPKLLIQFQNNGVVDDSQLPKDRFSAERLKGVDSTLKIQPAKLEDSAVYLCASSLVAGGTNSPLHFGNGTRLTVT.